This T cell receptor (beta chain) was found in a study of human T cells and chemical hapten exposure. Study context: Women made up most patients, who had alopecia areata, totalis or universalis. TCR yields per sample varied, mainly owing to small pooled library volume differences. Study-wide points: The study found expanded TCRs formed significantly more large CDR3 similarity clusters than controls.

Time point here: pre-sensitization, week 0. Specified treatment: therapeutic diphenylcyclopropenone sensitization with weekly scalp DPC. RNA extraction used unfractionated whole blood as the source of total RNA. The CDR3 has 16 amino acids. V lost 6 bases and J lost 4; bases outside the gene matches: 12. The germline V gene encodes CDR1 MNHEY and CDR2 SMNVEV (reference sequence). TCRdb passed the RACE reads through MiXCR, listing each CDR3 protein once. The sample yields 30,000 to 40,000 distinct CDR3 sequences, roughly an eighth seen once. This clonotype appeared many times. Its target is not known. The input for sequencing was whole blood, taken in connection with sensitization to the hapten diphenylcyclopropenone (DPC). The genes are TRBV27 and TRBJ1-2, with 9 bases fitting TRBD1. The TCR comes from a woman aged 35 to 49 with alopecia areata. Some clones in this sample may be carry-over from other donors' samples. The CDR3 coding sequence is TGTGCCAGCAGCTCTTTACAGGGACAGGGAATCTATGGCTACACCTTC. Amino acids: CASSSLQGQGIYGYTF.